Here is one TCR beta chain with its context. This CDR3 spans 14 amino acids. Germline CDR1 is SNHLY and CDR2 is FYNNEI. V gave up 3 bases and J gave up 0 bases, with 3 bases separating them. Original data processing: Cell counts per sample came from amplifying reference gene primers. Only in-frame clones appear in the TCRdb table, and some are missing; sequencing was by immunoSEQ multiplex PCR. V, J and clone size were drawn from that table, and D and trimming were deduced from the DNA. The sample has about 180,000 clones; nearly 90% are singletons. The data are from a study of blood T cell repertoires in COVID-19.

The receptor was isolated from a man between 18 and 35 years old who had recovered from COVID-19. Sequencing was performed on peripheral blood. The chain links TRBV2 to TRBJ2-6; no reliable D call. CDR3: CASSDYSGANVLTF. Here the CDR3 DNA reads TGTGCCAGCAGTGACTACTCTGGGGCCAACGTCCTGACTTTC. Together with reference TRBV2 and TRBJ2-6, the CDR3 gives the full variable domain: EPEVTQTPSHQVTQMGQEVILRCVPISNHLYFYWYRQILGQKVEFLVSFYNNEISEKSEIFDDQFSVERPDGSNFTLKIRSTKLEDSAMYFCASSDYSGANVLTFGAGSRLTVL.